A selection of T cell receptor beta chains follows, all from one sample in a study of blood T cell repertoires in COVID-19. Clones were read by immunoSEQ multiplex PCR, and TCRdb kept only the in-frame ones, dropping some. Among 250,000 or so clones listed, around 84% were seen once. The sample taken for sequencing was peripheral blood. The source is a man between 60 and 75 years old with acute or convalescent COVID-19. Each CDR3 is given with its conserved first and last residue. The D gene is left open where the match is weak. A row's size may be missing; if present it is once, few, many or a size class.

TRBV11-2	NA	NA	TRBJ1-2	TGTGCCAGCAGCTTAGGTGCACAGTCCTATGGCTACACCTTC	CASSLGAQSYGYTF
TRBV21-1	NA	NA	TRBJ2-3	TGTGCCAGCAGGGCTAGCGGGAGGAGGGACACAGATACGCAGTATTTT	CASRASGRRDTDTQYF
TRBV7-9	NA	TRBD1	TRBJ1-2	TGTGCCAGCAGCTTAGCGGGACAGGCGAACTATGGCTACACCTTC	CASSLAGQANYGYTF
TRBV13	NA	NA	TRBJ1-2	TGTGCCAGCAGCTTAGGCCCGCGGGGGAGTCCCTCCTCCTATGGCTACACCTTC	CASSLGPRGSPSSYGYTF
TRBV6-5	once	NA	TRBJ1-6	TGTGCCAGCAGCCTAACAGGGATTTATAATTCACCCCTCCACTTT	CASSLTGIYNSPLHF
TRBV6-1	few	TRBD2	TRBJ2-7	TGTGCCAGCACCCCCTCTAGCGGGAGTTTTTACGAGCAGTACTTC	CASTPSSGSFYEQYF
TRBV9	NA	NA	TRBJ2-6	TGTGCCAGCAGCGTAGGATTGGAGGGTTCTGGGGCCAACGTCCTGACTTTC	CASSVGLEGSGANVLTF
TRBV19	NA	NA	TRBJ1-2	TGTGCCAGTAGCGACAAGTATGGCTACACCTTC	CASSDKYGYTF
TRBV30	once	NA	TRBJ2-7	TGTGCCTGGAGTGCCTGGGGCAGCAGGTACGAGCAGTACTTC	CAWSAWGSRYEQYF
TRBV29-1	once	NA	TRBJ1-4	TGCAGCGGAGGGCAGGCTAATGAAAAACTGTTTTTT	CSGGQANEKLFF
TRBV5-1	NA	TRBD1	TRBJ2-1	TGCGCCAGCAGCTTGGGGCCAGGACAGGGGTTCAATGAGCAGTTCTTC	CASSLGPGQGFNEQFF
TRBV7-9	NA	TRBD2	TRBJ2-4	TGTGCCAGCAGGTCGGGGGGAGGTGGAAACATTCAGTACTTC	CASRSGGGGNIQYF
TRBV27	NA	TRBD1	TRBJ2-2	TGTGCCAGCCTAACACACCGGACAGGGGCGCCGAACACCGGGGAGCTGTTTTTT	CASLTHRTGAPNTGELFF
TRBV23-1	NA	TRBD1	TRBJ2-5	TGCGCCAGCAGTCTCCGGGACAGGGGGCTGGAGACCCAGTACTTC	CASSLRDRGLETQYF
TRBV18	NA	TRBD1	TRBJ1-1	TGTGCCAGCTCGGAAGGGACAGGGTTGAACACTGAAGCTTTCTTT	CASSEGTGLNTEAFF
TRBV27	NA	NA	TRBJ2-5	TGTGCCAGCAGTCTTTCCGCCGGCGTAAGGAGAGAGACCCAGTACTTC	CASSLSAGVRRETQYF
TRBV4-1	NA	TRBD2	TRBJ2-5	TGCGCCAGCAGCCTAAGGACTAGCGGGGTAGAGACCCAGTACTTC	CASSLRTSGVETQYF
TRBV7-9	few	NA	TRBJ2-6	TGTGCCAGCACCCAGAACGGGGCCAACGTCCTGACTTTC	CASTQNGANVLTF
TRBV9	NA	NA	TRBJ1-4	TGTGCCAGCAGCGTAGGCGGGACGGATAATGAAAAACTGTTTTTT	CASSVGGTDNEKLFF
TRBV7-8	NA	NA	TRBJ1-2	TGTGCCAGCAGCTTAGAGGGCGGATGGGACTTCTATGGCTACACCTTC	CASSLEGGWDFYGYTF
TRBV6-5	NA	NA	TRBJ2-5	TGTGCCAGCAGTTACCGAGGGACCCAGTACTTC	CASSYRGTQYF
TRBV19	NA	TRBD2	TRBJ2-1	TGTGCCAGTAGTATAGGGTCCAGCGGGGGGTACAATGAGCAGTTCTTC	CASSIGSSGGYNEQFF